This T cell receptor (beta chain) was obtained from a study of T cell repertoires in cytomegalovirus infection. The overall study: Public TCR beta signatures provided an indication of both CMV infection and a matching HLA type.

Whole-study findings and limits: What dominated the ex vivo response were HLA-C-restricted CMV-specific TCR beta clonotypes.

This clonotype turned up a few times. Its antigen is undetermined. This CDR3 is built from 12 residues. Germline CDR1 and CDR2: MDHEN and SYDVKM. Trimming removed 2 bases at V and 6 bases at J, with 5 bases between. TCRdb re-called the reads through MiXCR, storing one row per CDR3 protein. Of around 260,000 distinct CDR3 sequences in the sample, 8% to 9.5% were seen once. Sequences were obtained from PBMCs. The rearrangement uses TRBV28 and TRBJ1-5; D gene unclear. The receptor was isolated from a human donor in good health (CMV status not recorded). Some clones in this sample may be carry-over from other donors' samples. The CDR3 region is CASSLPFQPQHF. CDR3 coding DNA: TGTGCCAGCAGTTTACCTTTTCAGCCCCAGCATTTT.